One sample yielded the 4 T cell receptor beta chains listed below, sequenced in a study of cytomegalovirus exposure and HLA in healthy donors. Use of 60 Vbeta and 13 Jbeta primers characterized the PCR. Assay: immunoSEQ multiplex PCR; the TCRdb copy retains only in-frame clones and omits some. The data hold fewer than 150,000 clones, with about 83% observed a single time. The material sequenced was PBMCs. Receptors originate from a woman between 40 and 50 years old in good health and CMV-seropositive.

There are a few counts of this clone. This chain joins TRBV7-2 and TRBJ2-7; 7 bases are a match to TRBD2. The CDR3 is made up of 14 amino acids. V shed 3 bases, J shed 5 bases, and the junction held 7 bases outside the gene matches. CDR1 and CDR2 (germline): SGHTA, FQGNSA. The CDR3 region has the DNA TGTGCCAGCAGCTTCACGGGAGGTCCGGACGAGCAGTACTTC. As protein: CASSFTGGPDEQYF.

The chain links TRBV9 to TRBJ1-4; 7 bases map to TRBD1. Germline V CDR1 and CDR2: SGDLS, YYNGEE. The junction had 10 bases not matched to a gene; V was cut back by 1 base and J by 7 bases. The CDR3 is made up of 16 amino acids. The CDR3 loop is CASSVITGAGGEKLFF. The CDR3 DNA reads as TGTGCCAGCAGCGTAATAACAGGGGCGGGGGGTGAAAAACTGTTTTTT.

In this sample, this clone turned up a few times. The V call is TRBV13, the J call TRBJ2-7; D call uncertain. This CDR3 is 14 amino acids long. V shed 2 bases and J shed 6 bases, with 14 bases lying between them. Germline-derived CDR1 and CDR2 are PRHDT and FYEKMQ (reference sequence). The CDR3 is CASSLSYVGGEQYF. The CDR3 bases are TGTGCCAGCAGCTTATCGTACGTAGGCGGCGAGCAGTACTTC.

V usage is TRBV15 and J usage is TRBJ2-5; 11 bases line up with TRBD2. The germline CDR1 and CDR2 sequences are LNHNV and YYDKDF (reference sequence). J lost 4 bases, V lost 3 bases, and 1 base had no gene match. The CDR3 spans 14 residues. CDR3: CATSSGLAGETQYF. The CDR3 coding sequence is TGTGCCACCAGCAGTGGACTAGCGGGAGAGACCCAGTACTTC.